This TCR beta chain was identified in a study of CD8 T cells in Susac syndrome. In Susac syndrome patients, recently defined diagnostic criteria for definite or probable disease were met. The germline V gene encodes CDR1 SGHDN and CDR2 FVKESK. The CDR3 totals 17 residues. The V gene lost 0 bases and the J gene lost 0 bases, with 14 bases spanning the gap. RNA in amounts of roughly 0.5 to 1 ug was reverse transcribed with random hexamers. TCRdb reprocessed the immunoSEQ multiplex PCR reads with MiXCR, giving one entry per CDR3 protein. Found here are under 95,000 distinct CDR3 sequences, 95% of them singletons; the top ten hold approximately 0.47%.

Sequences were obtained from CD8+ T cells from PBMCs. The rearrangement links TRBV14 to TRBJ2-5, with a possible D match to TRBD1 (5 bases). This TCR was recovered from a human donor with Susac syndrome. CDR3 DNA sequence: TGTGCCAGCAGCCAAGATCCTCCGACAGCCGACCAAGAGACCCAGTACTTC. The encoded protein is CASSQDPPTADQETQYF.